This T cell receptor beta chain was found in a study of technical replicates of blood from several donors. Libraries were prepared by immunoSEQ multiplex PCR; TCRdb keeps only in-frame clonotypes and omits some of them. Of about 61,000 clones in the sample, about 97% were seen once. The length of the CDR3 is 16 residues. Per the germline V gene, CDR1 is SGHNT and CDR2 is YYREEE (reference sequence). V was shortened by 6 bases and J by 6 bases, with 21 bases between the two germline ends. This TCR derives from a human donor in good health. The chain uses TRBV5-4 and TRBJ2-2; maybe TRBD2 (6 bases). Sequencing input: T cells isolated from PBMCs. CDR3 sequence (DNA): TGTGCCAGCATGGCCACCATTTGGGGGGAATCCGGGGAGCTGTTTTTT. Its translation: CASMATIWGESGELFF.